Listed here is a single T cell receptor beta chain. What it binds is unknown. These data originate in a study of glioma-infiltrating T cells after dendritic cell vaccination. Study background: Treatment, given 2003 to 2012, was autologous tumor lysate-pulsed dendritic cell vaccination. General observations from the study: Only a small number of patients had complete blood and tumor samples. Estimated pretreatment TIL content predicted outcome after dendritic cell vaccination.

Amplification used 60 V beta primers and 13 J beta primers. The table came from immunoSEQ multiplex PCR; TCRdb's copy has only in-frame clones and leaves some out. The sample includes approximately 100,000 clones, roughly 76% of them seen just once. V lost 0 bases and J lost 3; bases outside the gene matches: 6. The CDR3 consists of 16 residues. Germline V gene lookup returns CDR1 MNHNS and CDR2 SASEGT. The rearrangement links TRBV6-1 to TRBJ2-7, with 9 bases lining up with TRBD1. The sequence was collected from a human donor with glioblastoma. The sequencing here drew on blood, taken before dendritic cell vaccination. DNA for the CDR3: TGTGCCAGCAGTGAAGCGTTGGTGGGACAGGGCTACGAGCAGTACTTC. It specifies CASSEALVGQGYEQYF.